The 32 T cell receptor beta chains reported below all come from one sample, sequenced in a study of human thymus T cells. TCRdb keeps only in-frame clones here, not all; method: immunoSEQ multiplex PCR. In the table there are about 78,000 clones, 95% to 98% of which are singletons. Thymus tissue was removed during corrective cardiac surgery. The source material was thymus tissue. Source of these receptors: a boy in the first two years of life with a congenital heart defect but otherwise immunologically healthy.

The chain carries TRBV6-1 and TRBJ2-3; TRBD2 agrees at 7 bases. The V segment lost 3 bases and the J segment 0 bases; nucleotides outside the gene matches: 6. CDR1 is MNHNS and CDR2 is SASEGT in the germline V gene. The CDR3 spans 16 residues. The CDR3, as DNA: TGTGCCAGCAGTGAGAGCGGGGTGGCTAGCACAGATACGCAGTATTTT. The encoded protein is CASSESGVASTDTQYF.

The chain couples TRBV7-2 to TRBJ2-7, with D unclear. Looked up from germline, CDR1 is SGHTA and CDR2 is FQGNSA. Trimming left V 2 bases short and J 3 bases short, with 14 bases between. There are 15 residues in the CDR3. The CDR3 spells CASSLRPGPHYEQYF. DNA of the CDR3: TGTGCCAGCAGCTTAAGACCCGGGCCTCACTACGAGCAGTACTTC.

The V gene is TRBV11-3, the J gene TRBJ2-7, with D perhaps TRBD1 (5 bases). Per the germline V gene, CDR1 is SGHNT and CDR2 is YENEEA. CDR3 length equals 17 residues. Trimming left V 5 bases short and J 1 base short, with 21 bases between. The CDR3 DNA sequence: TGTGCCAGCAGCCCCCAGATGAGGAACAGGTGGTCCTACGAGCAGTACTTC. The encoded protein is CASSPQMRNRWSYEQYF.

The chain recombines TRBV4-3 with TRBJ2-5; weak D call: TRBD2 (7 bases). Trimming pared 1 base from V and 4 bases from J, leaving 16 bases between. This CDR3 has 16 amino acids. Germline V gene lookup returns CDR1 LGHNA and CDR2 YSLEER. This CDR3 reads CASSQAAGAGRETQYF. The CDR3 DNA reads TGCGCCAGCAGCCAAGCGGCGGGGGCCGGGAGAGAGACCCAGTACTTC.

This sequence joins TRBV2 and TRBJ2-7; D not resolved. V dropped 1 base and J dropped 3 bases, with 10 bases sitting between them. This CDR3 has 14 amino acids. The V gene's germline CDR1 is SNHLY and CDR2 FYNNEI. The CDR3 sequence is CASSEVGRRYEQYF. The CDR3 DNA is TGTGCCAGCAGTGAAGTAGGCAGGCGCTACGAGCAGTACTTC.

The CDR3 sequence: CASTPTDRDYEQYF. In nucleotides, the CDR3 is TGTGCCAGCACTCCGACAGATCGAGACTACGAGCAGTACTTC. The V and J genes are TRBV28 and TRBJ2-7; the D gene is possibly TRBD1 (5 bases). CDR1 and CDR2 from the germline V gene are MDHEN and SYDVKM. This CDR3 has 14 residues. Trimming removed 7 bases at V and 3 bases at J, with 16 bases between.

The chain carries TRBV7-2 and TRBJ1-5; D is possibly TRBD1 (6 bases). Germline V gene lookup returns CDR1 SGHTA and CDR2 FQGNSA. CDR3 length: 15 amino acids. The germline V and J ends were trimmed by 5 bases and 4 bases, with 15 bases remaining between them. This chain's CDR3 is CASSPRGGQNQPQHF. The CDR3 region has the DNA TGTGCCAGCAGCCCCAGAGGGGGGCAGAATCAGCCCCAGCATTTT. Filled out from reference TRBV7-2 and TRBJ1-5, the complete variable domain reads GAGVSQSPSNKVTEKGKDVELRCDPISGHTALYWYRQSLGQGLEFLIYFQGNSAPDKSGLPSDRFSAERTGGSVSTLTIQRTQQEDSAVYLCASSPRGGQNQPQHFGDGTRLSIL.

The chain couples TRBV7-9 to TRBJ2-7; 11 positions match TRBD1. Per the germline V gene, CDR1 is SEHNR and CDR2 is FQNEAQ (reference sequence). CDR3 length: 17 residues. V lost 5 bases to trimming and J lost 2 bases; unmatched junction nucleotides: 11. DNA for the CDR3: TGTGCCAGCAGCCCATACCTTGGACAGGGGGCACCCTACGAGCAGTACTTC. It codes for CASSPYLGQGAPYEQYF.

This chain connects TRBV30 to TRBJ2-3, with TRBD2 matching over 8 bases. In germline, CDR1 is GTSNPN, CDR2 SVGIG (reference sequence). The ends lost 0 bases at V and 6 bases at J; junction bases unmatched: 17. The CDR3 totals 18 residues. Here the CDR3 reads CAWSVRVGLRGAQDTQYF. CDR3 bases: TGTGCCTGGAGTGTAAGGGTTGGCTTGCGGGGGGCCCAGGATACGCAGTATTTT.

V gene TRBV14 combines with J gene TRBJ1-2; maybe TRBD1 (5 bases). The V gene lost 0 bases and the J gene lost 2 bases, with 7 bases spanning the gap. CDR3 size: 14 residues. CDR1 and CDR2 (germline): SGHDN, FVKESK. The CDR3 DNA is TGTGCCAGCAGCCAAGAGGGGGGGAACTATGGCTACACCTTC. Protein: CASSQEGGNYGYTF.

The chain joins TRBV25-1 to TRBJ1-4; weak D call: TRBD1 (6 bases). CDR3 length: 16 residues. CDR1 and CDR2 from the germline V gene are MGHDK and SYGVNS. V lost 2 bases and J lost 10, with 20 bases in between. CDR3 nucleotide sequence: TGTGCCAGCAGTGAACGGGGGGCGAAAAAAGAAGCAAAACTGTTTTTT. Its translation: CASSERGAKKEAKLFF.

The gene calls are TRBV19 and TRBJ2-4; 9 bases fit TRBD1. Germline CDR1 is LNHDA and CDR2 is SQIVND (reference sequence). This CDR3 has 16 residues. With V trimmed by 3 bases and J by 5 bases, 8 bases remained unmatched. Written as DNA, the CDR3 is TGTGCCAGTAGTATTCGGGACAGGGCCCTTGAAAACATTCAGTACTTC. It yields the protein CASSIRDRALENIQYF.

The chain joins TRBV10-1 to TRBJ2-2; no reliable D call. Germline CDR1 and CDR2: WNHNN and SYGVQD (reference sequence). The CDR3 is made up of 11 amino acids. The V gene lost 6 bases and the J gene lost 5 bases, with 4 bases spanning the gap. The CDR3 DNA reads TGCGCCAGCAGAAGGACCGGGGAGCTGTTTTTT. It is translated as CASRRTGELFF.

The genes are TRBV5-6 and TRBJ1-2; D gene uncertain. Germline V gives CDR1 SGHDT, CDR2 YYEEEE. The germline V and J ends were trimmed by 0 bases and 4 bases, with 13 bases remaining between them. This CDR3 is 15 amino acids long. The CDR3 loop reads CASSLGSVSRYGYTF. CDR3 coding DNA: TGTGCCAGCAGCTTGGGATCTGTAAGTCGCTATGGCTACACCTTC.

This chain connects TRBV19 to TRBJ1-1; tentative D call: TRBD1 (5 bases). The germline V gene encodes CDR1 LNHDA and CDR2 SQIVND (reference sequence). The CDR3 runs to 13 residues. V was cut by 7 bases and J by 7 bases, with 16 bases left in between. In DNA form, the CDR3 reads TGTGCCAGTAAGAAAGGGGAATCCGGTGAAGCTTTCTTT. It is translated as CASKKGESGEAFF.

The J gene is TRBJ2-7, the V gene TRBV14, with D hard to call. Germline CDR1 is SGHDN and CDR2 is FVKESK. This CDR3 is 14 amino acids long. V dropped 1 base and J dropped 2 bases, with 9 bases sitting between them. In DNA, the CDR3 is TGTGCCAGCAGCCAAGTTACGGCCCCCTACGAGCAGTACTTC. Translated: CASSQVTAPYEQYF.

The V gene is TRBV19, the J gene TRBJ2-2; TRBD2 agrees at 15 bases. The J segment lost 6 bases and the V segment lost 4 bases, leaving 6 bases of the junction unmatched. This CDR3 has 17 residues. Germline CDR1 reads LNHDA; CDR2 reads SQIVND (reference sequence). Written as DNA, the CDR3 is TGTGCCAGTAGTAAGAGAGGGACTAGCGGGAGGCCCGGGGAGCTGTTTTTT. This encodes CASSKRGTSGRPGELFF.

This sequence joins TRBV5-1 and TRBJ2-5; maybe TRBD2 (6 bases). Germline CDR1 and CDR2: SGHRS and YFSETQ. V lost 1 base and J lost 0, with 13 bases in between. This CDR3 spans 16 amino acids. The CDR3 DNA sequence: TGCGCCAGCAGCTTGCAGGAAGGGGAGGACCAAGAGACCCAGTACTTC. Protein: CASSLQEGEDQETQYF. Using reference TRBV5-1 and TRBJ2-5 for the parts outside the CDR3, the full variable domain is KAGVTQTPRYLIKTRGQQVTLSCSPISGHRSVSWYQQTPGQGLQFLFEYFSETQRNKGNFPGRFSGRQFSNSRSEMNVSTLELGDSALYLCASSLQEGEDQETQYFGPGTRLLVL.

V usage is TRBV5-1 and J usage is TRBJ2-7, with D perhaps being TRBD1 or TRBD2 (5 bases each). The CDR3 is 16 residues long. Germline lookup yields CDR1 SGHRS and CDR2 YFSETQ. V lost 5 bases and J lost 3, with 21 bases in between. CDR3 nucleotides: TGCGCCAGCAGGGTGGGGGAACAGCCGCCTAACTACGAGCAGTACTTC. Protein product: CASRVGEQPPNYEQYF.

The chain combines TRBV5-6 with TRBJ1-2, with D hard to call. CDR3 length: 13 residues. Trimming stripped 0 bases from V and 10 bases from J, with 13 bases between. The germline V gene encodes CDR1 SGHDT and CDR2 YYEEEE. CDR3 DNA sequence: TGTGCCAGCAGCTTGGGGGGTATCGAAGCCTACACCTTC. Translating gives CASSLGGIEAYTF. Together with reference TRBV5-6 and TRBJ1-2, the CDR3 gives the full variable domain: DAGVTQSPTHLIKTRGQQVTLRCSPKSGHDTVSWYQQALGQGPQFIFQYYEEEERQRGNFPDRFSGHQFPNYSSELNVNALLLGDSALYLCASSLGGIEAYTFGSGTRLTVV.

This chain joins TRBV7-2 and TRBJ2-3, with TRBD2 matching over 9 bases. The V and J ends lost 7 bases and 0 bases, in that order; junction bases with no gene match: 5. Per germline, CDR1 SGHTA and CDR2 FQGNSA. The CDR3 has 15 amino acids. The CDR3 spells CASTAGGPSTDTQYF. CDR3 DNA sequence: TGTGCCAGCACCGCGGGGGGGCCTAGCACAGATACGCAGTATTTT.

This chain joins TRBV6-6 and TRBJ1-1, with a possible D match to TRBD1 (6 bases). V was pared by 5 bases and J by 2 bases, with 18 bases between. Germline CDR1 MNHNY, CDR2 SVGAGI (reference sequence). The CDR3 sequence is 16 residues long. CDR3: CASSTTGLARNTEAFF. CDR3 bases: TGTGCCAGCAGTACAACAGGGCTGGCGAGAAACACTGAAGCTTTCTTT.

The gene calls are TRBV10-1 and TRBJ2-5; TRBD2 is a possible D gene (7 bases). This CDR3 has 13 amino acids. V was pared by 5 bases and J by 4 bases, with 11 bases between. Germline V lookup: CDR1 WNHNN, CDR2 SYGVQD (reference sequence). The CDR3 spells CASSRGARETQYF. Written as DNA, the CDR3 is TGCGCCAGCAGTCGGGGGGCCCGAGAGACCCAGTACTTC.

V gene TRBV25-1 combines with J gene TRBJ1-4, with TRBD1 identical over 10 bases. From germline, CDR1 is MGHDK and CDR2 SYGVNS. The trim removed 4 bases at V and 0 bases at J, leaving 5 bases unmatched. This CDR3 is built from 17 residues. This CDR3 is CASSGQGAETTNEKLFF. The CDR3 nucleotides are TGTGCCAGCAGTGGACAGGGGGCGGAAACAACTAATGAAAAACTGTTTTTT.

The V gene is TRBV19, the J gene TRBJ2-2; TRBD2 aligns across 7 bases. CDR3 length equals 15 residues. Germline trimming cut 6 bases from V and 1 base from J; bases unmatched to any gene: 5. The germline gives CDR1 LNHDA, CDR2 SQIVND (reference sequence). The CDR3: CASSRRGVNTGELFF. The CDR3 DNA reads TGTGCCAGTAGCCGACGGGGGGTGAACACCGGGGAGCTGTTTTTT.

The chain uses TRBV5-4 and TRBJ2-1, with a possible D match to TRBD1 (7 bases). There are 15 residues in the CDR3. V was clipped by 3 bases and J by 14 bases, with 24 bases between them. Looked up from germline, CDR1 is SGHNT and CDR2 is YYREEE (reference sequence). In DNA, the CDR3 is TGTGCCAGCAGCTCTACCGGGACAGTGGGAGGATTGAAGTTCTTC. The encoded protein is CASSSTGTVGGLKFF.

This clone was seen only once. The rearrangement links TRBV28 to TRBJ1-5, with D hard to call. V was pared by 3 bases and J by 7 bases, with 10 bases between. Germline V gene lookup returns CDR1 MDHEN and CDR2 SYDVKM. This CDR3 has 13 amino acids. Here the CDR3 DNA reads TGTGCCAGCAGTTTGTTGCGGAGGCAGCCCCAGCATTTT. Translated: CASSLLRRQPQHF.

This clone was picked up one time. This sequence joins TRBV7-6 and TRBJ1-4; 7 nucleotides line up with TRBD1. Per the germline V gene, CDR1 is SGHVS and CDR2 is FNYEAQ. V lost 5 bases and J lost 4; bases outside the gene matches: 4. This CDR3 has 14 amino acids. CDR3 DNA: TGTGCCAGCAGCCCGGGACAGTTTAATGAAAAACTGTTTTTT. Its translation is CASSPGQFNEKLFF. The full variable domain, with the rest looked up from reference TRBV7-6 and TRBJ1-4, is GAGVSQSPRYKVTKRGQDVALRCDPISGHVSLYWYRQALGQGPEFLTYFNYEAQQDKSGLPNDRFSAERPEGSISTLTIQRTEQRDSAMYRCASSPGQFNEKLFFGSGTQLSVL.

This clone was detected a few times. The CDR3 sequence: CASSPADPPSSEQYF. CDR3 sequence (DNA): TGCGCCAGCAGTCCAGCGGACCCGCCATCTTCCGAGCAGTACTTC. The V call is TRBV4-3, the J call TRBJ2-7, with a possible D match to TRBD2 (5 bases). Trimming took 6 bases from V and 6 from J, leaving 21 bases between them. There are 15 residues in the CDR3. Germline V CDR1 and CDR2: LGHNA, YSLEER.

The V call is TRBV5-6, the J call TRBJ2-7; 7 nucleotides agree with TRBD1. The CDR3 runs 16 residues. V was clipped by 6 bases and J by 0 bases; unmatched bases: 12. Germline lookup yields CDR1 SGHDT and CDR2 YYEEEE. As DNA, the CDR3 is TGTGCCAGCAACCGAGACAGGGTACAGAGCTCCTACGAGCAGTACTTC. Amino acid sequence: CASNRDRVQSSYEQYF.

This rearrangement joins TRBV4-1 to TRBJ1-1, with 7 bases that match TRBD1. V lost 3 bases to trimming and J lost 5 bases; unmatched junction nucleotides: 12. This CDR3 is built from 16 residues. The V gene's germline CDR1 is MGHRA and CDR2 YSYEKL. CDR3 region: CASSHTGDVMTTEAFF. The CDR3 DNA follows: TGCGCCAGCAGCCATACAGGGGACGTAATGACGACTGAAGCTTTCTTT.

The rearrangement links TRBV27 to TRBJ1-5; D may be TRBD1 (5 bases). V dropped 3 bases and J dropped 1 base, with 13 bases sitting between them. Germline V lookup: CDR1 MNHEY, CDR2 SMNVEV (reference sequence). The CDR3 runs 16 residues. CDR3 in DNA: TGTGCCAGCAGTTTTTCCGGGGCGGGAAGCAATCAGCCCCAGCATTTT. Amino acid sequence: CASSFSGAGSNQPQHF.